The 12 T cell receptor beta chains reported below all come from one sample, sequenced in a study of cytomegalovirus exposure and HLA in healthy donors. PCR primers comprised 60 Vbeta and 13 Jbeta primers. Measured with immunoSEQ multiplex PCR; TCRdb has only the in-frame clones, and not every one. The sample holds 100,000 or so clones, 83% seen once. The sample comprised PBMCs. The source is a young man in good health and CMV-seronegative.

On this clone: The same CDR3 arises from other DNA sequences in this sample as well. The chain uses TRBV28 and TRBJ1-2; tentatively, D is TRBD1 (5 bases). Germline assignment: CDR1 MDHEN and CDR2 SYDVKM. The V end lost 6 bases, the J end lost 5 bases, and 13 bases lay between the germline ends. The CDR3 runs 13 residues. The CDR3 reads CASSLGTEYGYTF. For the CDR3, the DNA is TGTGCCAGCAGCCTAGGGACTGAATATGGCTACACCTTC.

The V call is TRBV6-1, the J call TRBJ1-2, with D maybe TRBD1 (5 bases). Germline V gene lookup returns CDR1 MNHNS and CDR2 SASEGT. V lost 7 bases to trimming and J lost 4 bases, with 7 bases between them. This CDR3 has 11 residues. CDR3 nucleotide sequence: TGTGCCAGCACTGACAGCTATGGCTACACCTTC. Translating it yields CASTDSYGYTF.

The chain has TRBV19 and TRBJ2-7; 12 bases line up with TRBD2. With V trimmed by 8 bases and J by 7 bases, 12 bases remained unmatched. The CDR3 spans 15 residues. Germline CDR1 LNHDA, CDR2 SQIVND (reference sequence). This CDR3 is CASWPETSGSCEQYF. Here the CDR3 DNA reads TGTGCCAGTTGGCCGGAGACTAGCGGGAGTTGTGAGCAGTACTTC.

The CDR3 DNA reads TGTGCCAGCAGCTTTTCACAGGGCCGGGAGCAGTACTTC. Translation gives CASSFSQGREQYF. The rearrangement links TRBV7-9 to TRBJ2-7, with TRBD1 as a possible D gene (6 bases). The V end was cut by 3 bases, the J end by 7 bases, with 13 bases between. Germline V CDR1 and CDR2: SEHNR, FQNEAQ (reference sequence). The length of the CDR3 is 13 residues.

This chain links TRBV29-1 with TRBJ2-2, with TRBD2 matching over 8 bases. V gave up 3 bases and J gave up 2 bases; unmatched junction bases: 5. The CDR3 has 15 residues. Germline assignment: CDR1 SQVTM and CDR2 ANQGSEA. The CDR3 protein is CSVEKRGKNTGELFF. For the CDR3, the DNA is TGCAGCGTTGAGAAGCGGGGGAAAAACACCGGGGAGCTGTTTTTT.

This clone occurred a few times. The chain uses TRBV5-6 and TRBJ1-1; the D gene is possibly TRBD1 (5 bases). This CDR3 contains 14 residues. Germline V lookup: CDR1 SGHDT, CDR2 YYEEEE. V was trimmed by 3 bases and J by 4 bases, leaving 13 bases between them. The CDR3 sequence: CASSSKSQGTEAFF. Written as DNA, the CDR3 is TGTGCCAGCAGCTCTAAATCTCAGGGCACTGAAGCTTTCTTT.

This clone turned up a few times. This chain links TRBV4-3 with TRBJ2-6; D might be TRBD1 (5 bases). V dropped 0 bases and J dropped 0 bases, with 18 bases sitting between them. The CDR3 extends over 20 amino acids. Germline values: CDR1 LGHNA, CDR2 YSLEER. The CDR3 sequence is CASSQDLLGRVVSGANVLTF. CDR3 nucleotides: TGCGCCAGCAGCCAAGATTTACTGGGCAGGGTCGTCTCTGGGGCCAACGTCCTGACTTTC.

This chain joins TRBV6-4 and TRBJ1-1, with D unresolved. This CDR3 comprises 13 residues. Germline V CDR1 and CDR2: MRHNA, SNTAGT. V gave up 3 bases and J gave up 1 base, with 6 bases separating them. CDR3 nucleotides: TGTGCCAGCAGTGAGCAGAAGAACACTGAAGCTTTCTTT. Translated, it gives CASSEQKNTEAFF.

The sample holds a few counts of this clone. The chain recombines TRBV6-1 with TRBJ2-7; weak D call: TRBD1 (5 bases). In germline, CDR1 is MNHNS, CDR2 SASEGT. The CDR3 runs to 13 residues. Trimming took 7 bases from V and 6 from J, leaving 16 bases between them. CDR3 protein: CASKAGKVGEQYF. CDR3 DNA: TGTGCCAGCAAAGCAGGGAAGGTGGGCGAGCAGTACTTC.

The CDR3 reads CASSVEGSARDEQYF. The CDR3 DNA follows: TGTGCCAGCAGCGTAGAAGGGAGCGCGAGGGACGAGCAGTACTTC. The V and J genes are TRBV9 and TRBJ2-7, with D perhaps matching TRBD2 (5 bases). Trimming left V 0 bases short and J 5 bases short, with 15 bases between. The germline gives CDR1 SGDLS, CDR2 YYNGEE. The CDR3 length is 15 residues.

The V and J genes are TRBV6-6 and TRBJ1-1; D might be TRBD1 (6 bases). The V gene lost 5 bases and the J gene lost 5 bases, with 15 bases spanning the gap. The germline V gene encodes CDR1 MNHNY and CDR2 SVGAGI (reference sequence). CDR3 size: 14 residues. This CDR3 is CASSTQRDNTEAFF. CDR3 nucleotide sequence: TGTGCCAGCAGTACCCAACGGGACAATACTGAAGCTTTCTTT.

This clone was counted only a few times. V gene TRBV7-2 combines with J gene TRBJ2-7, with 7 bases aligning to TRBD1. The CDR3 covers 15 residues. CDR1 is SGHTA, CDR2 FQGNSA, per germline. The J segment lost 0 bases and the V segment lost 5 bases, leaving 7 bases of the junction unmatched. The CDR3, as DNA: TGTGCCAGCAGCCCCCGAAGGGGGCTCTCCTACGAGCAGTACTTC. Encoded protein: CASSPRRGLSYEQYF.